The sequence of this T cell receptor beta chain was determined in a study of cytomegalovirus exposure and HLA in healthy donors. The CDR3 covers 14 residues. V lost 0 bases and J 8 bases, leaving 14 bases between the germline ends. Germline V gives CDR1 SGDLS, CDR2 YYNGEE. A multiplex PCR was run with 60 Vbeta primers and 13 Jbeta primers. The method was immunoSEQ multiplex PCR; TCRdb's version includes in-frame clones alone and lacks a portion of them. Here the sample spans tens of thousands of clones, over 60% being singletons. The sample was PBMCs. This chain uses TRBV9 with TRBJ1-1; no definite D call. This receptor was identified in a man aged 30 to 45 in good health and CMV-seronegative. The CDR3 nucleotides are TGTGCCAGCAGCGTAGATCCCGGGAACCGGGAAGCTTTCTTT. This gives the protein CASSVDPGNREAFF.